A single sample gave rise to the 26 T cell receptor beta chains below, sequenced in a study of shared clonotypes between healthy human individuals. Clones were sequenced by immunoSEQ multiplex PCR, and TCRdb holds only the in-frame ones, with some missing. The sample shows about 1,500,000 clones, roughly 96% of them seen only once. The source material was naive CD4+ T cells sorted from blood. The subset was: CD45RA+ positively selected. These receptors came from a man aged 25-45 years in good health.

To note about this clone: The sample holds other DNA sequences that translate to the same CDR3. The genes are TRBV28 and TRBJ2-7; 7 bases are a match to TRBD2. In germline, CDR1 is MDHEN, CDR2 SYDVKM. The CDR3 consists of 13 residues. Trimming removed 3 bases from V and 2 bases from J; junction bases left unmatched: 1. DNA of the CDR3: TGTGCCAGCAGTTTGGGAGGGACCTACGAGCAGTACTTC. Protein product: CASSLGGTYEQYF.

The chain combines TRBV28 with TRBJ2-7; 9 nucleotides agree with TRBD1. Losses at the gene ends were 4 bases for V and 9 bases for J; bases not matched to a gene: 4. The V gene's germline CDR1 is MDHEN and CDR2 SYDVKM. This CDR3 is 12 amino acids long. The CDR3 DNA reads as TGTGCCAGCAGTTCCGGGACAGGGATGCAGTACTTC. Residues: CASSSGTGMQYF.

The chain combines TRBV25-1 with TRBJ2-1, with D possibly being TRBD2 (5 bases). Per the germline V gene, CDR1 is MGHDK and CDR2 is SYGVNS. V lost 0 bases to trimming and J lost 8 bases, with 17 bases between them. The CDR3 loop spans 16 amino acids. The CDR3 nucleotides read TGTGCCAGCAGTGAATATCCCCCCGATGAGGGCGATGAGCAGTTCTTC. Translating gives CASSEYPPDEGDEQFF.

The V and J genes are TRBV19 and TRBJ1-1; D ambiguous. This CDR3 region has 14 residues. Between the trimmed V and J ends, which lost 7 bases and 6 bases, there was a span of 18 bases. CDR1 LNHDA and CDR2 SQIVND come from the germline V gene (reference sequence). The CDR3 reads CASNYPIDNSEAFF. In DNA form, the CDR3 reads TGTGCCAGTAATTACCCGATCGATAATTCTGAAGCTTTCTTT.

V usage is TRBV7-8 and J usage is TRBJ2-7, with 13 bases matching TRBD2. This CDR3 has 18 residues. The V gene end was trimmed by 3 bases and the J gene end by 2 bases; junction bases not matched to a gene: 10. Germline CDR1 is SGHVS and CDR2 is FQNEAQ. CDR3 residues: CASSFVLAGGRVPYEQYF. The CDR3 DNA reads TGTGCCAGCAGCTTCGTACTAGCGGGAGGGCGAGTCCCCTACGAGCAGTACTTC. Full variable domain (missing parts from reference TRBV7-8 and TRBJ2-7): GAGVSQSPRYKVAKRGQDVALRCDPISGHVSLFWYQQALGQGPEFLTYFQNEAQLDKSGLPSDRFFAERPEGSVSTLKIQRTQQEDSAVYLCASSFVLAGGRVPYEQYFGPGTRLTVT.

The chain is built from TRBV5-1 and TRBJ2-7; 9 bases match TRBD1. Germline CDR1 and CDR2: SGHRS and YFSETQ. The CDR3 has 18 amino acids. J lost 4 bases, V lost 1 base, and 15 bases had no gene match. Here the CDR3 reads CASSLRSGTGFRTYEQYF. For the CDR3, the DNA is TGCGCCAGCAGCTTGAGATCCGGGACAGGGTTTCGGACTTACGAGCAGTACTTC.

V is TRBV9 and J is TRBJ2-7; 8 bases match TRBD2. V was pared by 3 bases and J by 6 bases, with 8 bases of the junction left unmatched. Per germline, CDR1 SGDLS and CDR2 YYNGEE. CDR3 length: 14 residues. CDR3 in DNA: TGTGCCAGCAGCGGAGAGGGACTAGGAGGCGAGCAGTACTTC. Its protein is CASSGEGLGGEQYF. The complete variable domain, with remaining parts taken from reference TRBV9 and TRBJ2-7, reads DSGVTQTPKHLITATGQRVTLRCSPRSGDLSVYWYQQSLDQGLQFLIQYYNGEERAKGNILERFSAQQFPDLHSELNLSSLELGDSALYFCASSGEGLGGEQYFGPGTRLTVT.

This chain joins TRBV6-1 and TRBJ1-1, with D maybe TRBD1 (5 bases). The CDR3 totals 14 residues. V dropped 2 bases and J dropped 6 bases, with 13 bases sitting between them. Germline loops: CDR1 MNHNS, CDR2 SASEGT. The DNA of the CDR3 is TGTGCCAGCAGTGAACGGACGGGGCCAGCTGAAGCTTTCTTT. It yields the protein CASSERTGPAEAFF.

This chain uses TRBV18 with TRBJ2-4; tentatively, D is TRBD1 (6 bases). The V gene's germline CDR1 is KGHSH and CDR2 LQKENI. V was trimmed by 3 bases and J by 6 bases, leaving 9 bases between them. This CDR3 region has 13 residues. CDR3 in amino acids: CASSPVQGNIQYF. CDR3 DNA: TGTGCCAGCTCACCGGTACAGGGAAACATTCAGTACTTC.

The rearrangement uses TRBV5-6 and TRBJ1-1; TRBD1 is a possible D gene (6 bases). This CDR3 region has 17 residues. Germline V gene sequence: CDR1 SGHDT, CDR2 YYEEEE. V lost 3 bases to trimming and J lost 4 bases, with 22 bases between them. CDR3: CASSSSRGTGAFTEAFF. The CDR3 region has the DNA TGTGCCAGCAGCTCCTCCCGGGGTACGGGGGCATTCACTGAAGCTTTCTTT.

This clone was seen a single time. The chain uses TRBV2 and TRBJ2-7; 7 positions match TRBD1. J was trimmed by 0 bases and V by 8 bases; bases with no gene match: 7. The CDR3 is 14 amino acids. Per germline, CDR1 SNHLY and CDR2 FYNNEI. The DNA for the CDR3 is TGTGCCAGCTACAGGGGTCAAAGCTCCTACGAGCAGTACTTC. Translating gives CASYRGQSSYEQYF.

The chain carries TRBV10-1 and TRBJ2-3; unclear D gene. CDR3 length equals 13 residues. CDR1 and CDR2 from the germline V gene are WNHNN and SYGVQD (reference sequence). The V end lost 4 bases, the J end lost 1 base, and 6 bases lay between the germline ends. The CDR3, as DNA: TGCGCCAGCAGTGGTCGGGGCACAGATACGCAGTATTTT. This gives the protein CASSGRGTDTQYF.

The chain has TRBV7-9 and TRBJ2-5; 13 nucleotides align to TRBD2. In germline, CDR1 is SEHNR, CDR2 FQNEAQ (reference sequence). The CDR3 has 14 amino acids. With 10 bases clipped from V and 5 bases from J, the junction kept 7 bases outside the gene matches. The CDR3 here is CATDRTSGSETQYF. Written as DNA, the CDR3 is TGTGCCACCGATCGGACTAGCGGGAGTGAGACCCAGTACTTC.

This chain uses TRBV29-1 with TRBJ2-7; 7 bases align to TRBD2. The CDR3 extends over 13 amino acids. Germline V gene lookup returns CDR1 SQVTM and CDR2 ANQGSEA. The ends lost 3 bases at V and 5 bases at J; junction bases unmatched: 7. CDR3 in amino acids: CSVEGGGVHEQYF. The CDR3 DNA reads as TGCAGCGTTGAGGGGGGAGGGGTTCACGAGCAGTACTTC.

V gene TRBV28 combines with J gene TRBJ1-4, with TRBD1 identical over 7 bases. Unmatched junction bases numbered 15, after V lost 5 bases and J lost 3 bases. CDR1 is MDHEN and CDR2 is SYDVKM in the germline V gene. The CDR3 covers 18 residues. The CDR3 DNA sequence: TGTGCCAGCAGTCCGACAGGGAGTGCGGATCCTGCTAATGAAAAACTGTTTTTT. It specifies CASSPTGSADPANEKLFF.

The chain links TRBV2 to TRBJ2-1; the D gene is possibly TRBD1 (6 bases). The CDR3 sequence is 14 residues long. V was cut by 1 base and J by 7 bases, with 11 bases left in between. Germline V gene lookup returns CDR1 SNHLY and CDR2 FYNNEI. CDR3 sequence: CASSEVSRGNEQFF. CDR3 sequence (DNA): TGTGCCAGCAGTGAAGTAAGCAGGGGTAATGAGCAGTTCTTC.

The DNA of the CDR3 is TGTGCCAGCTCATCACGGGACTCCGAGCAGTACTTC. Translating gives CASSSRDSEQYF. The genes are TRBV18 and TRBJ2-7; the D gene is possibly TRBD2 (6 bases). This CDR3 has 12 residues. CDR1 and CDR2 (germline): KGHSH, LQKENI. V lost 5 bases and J 6 bases, leaving 11 bases between the germline ends.

The genes are TRBV30 and TRBJ1-2; no firm D call. CDR3 size: 14 residues. The V and J ends lost 3 bases and 0 bases respectively, with 11 bases between them. In germline, CDR1 is GTSNPN, CDR2 SVGIG (reference sequence). CDR3 DNA sequence: TGTGCCTGGAGGGTCTACGGTTCTAACTATGGCTACACCTTC. This gives the protein CAWRVYGSNYGYTF.

Worth noting for this clone: Within the sample, other DNA sequences also encode this same CDR3. This CDR3 is CASSQVGLAVYNEQFF. The DNA of the CDR3 is TGCGCCAGCAGCCAAGTCGGACTAGCGGTTTACAATGAGCAGTTCTTC. This chain connects TRBV4-1 to TRBJ2-1, with TRBD2 matching over 10 bases. V was clipped by 1 base and J by 4 bases; unmatched bases: 4. The germline gives CDR1 MGHRA, CDR2 YSYEKL. The CDR3 is 16 amino acids.

This chain uses TRBV19 with TRBJ2-1, with 7 bases that match TRBD1. The V gene's germline CDR1 is LNHDA and CDR2 SQIVND (reference sequence). There are 13 residues in the CDR3. V shed 10 bases and J 6 bases; nucleotides not matched to a gene: 9. The CDR3, as DNA: TGTGCCACCGATTCTGGGACAGCCAATGAGCAGTTCTTC. As protein: CATDSGTANEQFF.

This chain uses TRBV9 with TRBJ1-3, with D possibly matching TRBD1 (5 bases). The CDR3 is 16 amino acids. Trimming shortened V by 1 base and J by 0 bases, and 11 bases separated the two germline ends. Germline V lookup: CDR1 SGDLS, CDR2 YYNGEE. The CDR3 is CASSVYDSGSGNTIYF. The CDR3, as DNA: TGTGCCAGCAGCGTATACGACAGCGGCTCTGGAAACACCATATATTTT.

CDR3 DNA: TGTGCCAGCAGCTTAGGCCTGTACAGCACAGATACGCAGTATTTT. Translation gives CASSLGLYSTDTQYF. The chain joins TRBV5-4 to TRBJ2-3; no clear D gene. Germline values: CDR1 SGHNT, CDR2 YYREEE (reference sequence). V was trimmed by 2 bases and J by 0 bases, leaving 10 bases between them. The CDR3 consists of 15 residues.

The chain couples TRBV28 to TRBJ2-1; 8 bases line up with TRBD2. The CDR3 is 16 residues long. Germline CDR1 reads MDHEN; CDR2 reads SYDVKM. J was trimmed by 3 bases and V by 7 bases; bases with no gene match: 11. CDR3 nucleotides: TGTGCCAGCACCCCCCTGGGTAGCGGGAACTACAATGAGCAGTTCTTC. Translated, it gives CASTPLGSGNYNEQFF.

The genes are TRBV28 and TRBJ1-2, with a tentative D call TRBD1 (6 bases). The CDR3 is 14 amino acids. Trimming pared 5 bases from V and 4 bases from J, leaving 14 bases between. Germline V gives CDR1 MDHEN, CDR2 SYDVKM. As DNA, the CDR3 is TGTGCCAGCAGTCCTCCCGGGGGGGCCTATGGCTACACCTTC. Protein product: CASSPPGGAYGYTF.

The chain has TRBV6-5 and TRBJ2-4; tentatively, D is TRBD1 (5 bases). The CDR3 runs 14 residues. Trimming cost V 6 bases and J 7 bases, with 16 bases left between them. Per the germline V gene, CDR1 is MNHEY and CDR2 is SVGAGI. The CDR3 coding sequence is TGTGCCAGCAGCCGCTCTGACAGACGGAACATTCAGTACTTC. This gives the protein CASSRSDRRNIQYF.

V gene TRBV27 combines with J gene TRBJ2-1; D possibly corresponds to TRBD2 (6 bases). With 2 bases removed from V and 11 bases from J, the gap between germline ends came to 22 bases. CDR1 is MNHEY, CDR2 SMNVEV, per germline (reference sequence). There are 16 residues in the CDR3. The CDR3 region has the DNA TGTGCCAGCAGTTTACGCGTCGGGACTCGGGGAATGAAGCAGTTCTTC. Translating gives CASSLRVGTRGMKQFF.